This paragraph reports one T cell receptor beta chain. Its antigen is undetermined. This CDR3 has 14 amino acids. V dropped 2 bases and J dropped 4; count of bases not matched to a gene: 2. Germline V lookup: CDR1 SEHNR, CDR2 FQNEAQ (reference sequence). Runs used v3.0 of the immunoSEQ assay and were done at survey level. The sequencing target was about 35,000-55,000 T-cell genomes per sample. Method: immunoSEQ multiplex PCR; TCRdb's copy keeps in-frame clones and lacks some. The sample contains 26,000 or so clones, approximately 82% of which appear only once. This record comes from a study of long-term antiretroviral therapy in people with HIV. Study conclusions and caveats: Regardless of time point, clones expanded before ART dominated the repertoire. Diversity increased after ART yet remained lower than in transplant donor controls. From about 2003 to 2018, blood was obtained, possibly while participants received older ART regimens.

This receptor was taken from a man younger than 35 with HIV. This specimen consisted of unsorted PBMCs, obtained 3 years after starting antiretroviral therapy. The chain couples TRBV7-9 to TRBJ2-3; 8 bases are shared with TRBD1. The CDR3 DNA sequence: TGTGCCAGCAGCTTATTACAGGGGGCAGATACGCAGTATTTT. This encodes CASSLLQGADTQYF.